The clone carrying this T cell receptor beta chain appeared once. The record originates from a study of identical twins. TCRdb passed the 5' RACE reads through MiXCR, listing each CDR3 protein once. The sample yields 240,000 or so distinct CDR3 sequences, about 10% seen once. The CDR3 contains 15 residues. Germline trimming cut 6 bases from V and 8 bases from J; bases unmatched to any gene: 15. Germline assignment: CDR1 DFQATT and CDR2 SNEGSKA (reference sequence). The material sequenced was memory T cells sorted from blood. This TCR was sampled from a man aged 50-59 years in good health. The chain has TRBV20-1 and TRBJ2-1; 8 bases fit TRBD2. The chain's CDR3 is CSAIERRGARDEQFF. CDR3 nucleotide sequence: TGCAGTGCGATAGAAAGGCGGGGGGCAAGGGATGAGCAGTTCTTC.